This TCR beta chain was recovered during a study of blood T cell repertoires in COVID-19. As for the study in general: Acute-phase and convalescent COVID-19 samples originated in the United States, Italy and Spain. The analysed material was cDNA or gDNA that came from T cells, B-cell-depleted T cells, or PBMCs.

This clone has a single count. V was cut by 3 bases and J by 2 bases, with 14 bases left in between. The germline V gene encodes CDR1 SGDLS and CDR2 YYNGEE. The length of the CDR3 is 15 residues. Per the original methods: Amplification of reference gene primers was used by the study to estimate nucleated cell counts. Clones were read by immunoSEQ multiplex PCR, and TCRdb kept only the in-frame ones, dropping some. That table furnishes V, J and clone size, whereas the DNA furnished D and trimming. The table shows 150,000 to 200,000 clones, with roughly 76% occurring only once. The sequenced material came from peripheral blood. The receptor's source is an elderly woman with COVID-19, enrolled during active disease. This sequence joins TRBV9 and TRBJ1-1; D remains unclear. CDR3 DNA sequence: TGTGCCAGCAGCGCATTACAGATAGTAAACACTGAAGCTTTCTTT. Its protein is CASSALQIVNTEAFF.